These 5 T cell receptor beta chains were sequenced from one sample in a study of blood T cells in healthy people across ages. Alongside a J-beta primer mix, a sample-barcoded 5' primer served in a second PCR lasting 7 to 11 cycles. TCRdb independently ran MiXCR on the 5' RACE reads; one entry per CDR3 protein. This table has more than 900,000 distinct CDR3 sequences, around 29% appearing once. This same sample was also part of a study on T cells of mothers and their children.

Sequenced material: blood. Receptor source: a woman aged 40 to 49 in good health.

The J gene is TRBJ2-1, the V gene TRBV7-8; D gene uncertain. Germline V gives CDR1 SGHVS, CDR2 FQNEAQ. The ends were cut back, 4 bases at V and 0 bases at J, with 10 bases in the middle. CDR3 size: 15 residues. This CDR3 reads CASSSVGNSYNEQFF. The CDR3 coding sequence is TGTGCCAGCAGCTCTGTAGGCAACTCCTACAATGAGCAGTTCTTC.

Concerning this clonotype itself: This may arise from a read error, as a much more abundant clone is one base away. The chain combines TRBV28 with TRBJ2-7; 8 bases line up with TRBD1. The CDR3 consists of 14 residues. Germline V gene data show CDR1 as MDHEN and CDR2 as SYDVKM. Trimming at V came to 5 bases and at J to 9 bases, leaving 12 bases not matched to a gene. The CDR3 bases are TGTGCCAGCAGTGACCAAGGAGGACAGGGTGCGCAGTACTTC. Translating gives CASSDQGGQGAQYF.

This clonotype was seen at least ten times. The chain carries TRBV4-3 and TRBJ2-7; 8 bases are a match to TRBD1. There are 15 residues in the CDR3. Germline V gene lookup returns CDR1 LGHNA and CDR2 YSLEER. The junction had 5 bases not matched to a gene; V was cut back by 2 bases and J by 2 bases. As DNA, the CDR3 is TGCGCCAGCAGCCAATTAGGGGACAGGACCTACGAGCAGTACTTC. Protein product: CASSQLGDRTYEQYF.

The sample holds a few counts of this clonotype. J is TRBJ1-4 and V is TRBV2, with 9 bases that match TRBD1. CDR3 length: 14 residues. After removal of 4 bases from V and 8 bases from J, the junction contained 5 bases not matched to a gene. CDR1 SNHLY and CDR2 FYNNEI come from the germline V gene. CDR3 DNA sequence: TGTGCCAGCAGTGGCGGGACAGGGATGGAAAAACTGTTTTTT. Protein product: CASSGGTGMEKLFF. Filled out from reference TRBV2 and TRBJ1-4, the complete variable domain reads EPEVTQTPSHQVTQMGQEVILRCVPISNHLYFYWYRQILGQKVEFLVSFYNNEISEKSEIFDDQFSVERPDGSNFTLKIRSTKLEDSAMYFCASSGGTGMEKLFFGSGTQLSVL.

This clonotype has a handful of counts. This chain's CDR3 is CSALSTSGVPYEQYF. The CDR3 region has the DNA TGCAGTGCTCTTTCTACTAGCGGGGTGCCCTACGAGCAGTACTTC. This chain uses TRBV20-1 with TRBJ2-7; 10 bases match TRBD2. This CDR3 spans 15 amino acids. Germline CDR1 DFQATT, CDR2 SNEGSKA (reference sequence). The trim removed 5 bases at V and 2 bases at J, leaving 9 bases unmatched.